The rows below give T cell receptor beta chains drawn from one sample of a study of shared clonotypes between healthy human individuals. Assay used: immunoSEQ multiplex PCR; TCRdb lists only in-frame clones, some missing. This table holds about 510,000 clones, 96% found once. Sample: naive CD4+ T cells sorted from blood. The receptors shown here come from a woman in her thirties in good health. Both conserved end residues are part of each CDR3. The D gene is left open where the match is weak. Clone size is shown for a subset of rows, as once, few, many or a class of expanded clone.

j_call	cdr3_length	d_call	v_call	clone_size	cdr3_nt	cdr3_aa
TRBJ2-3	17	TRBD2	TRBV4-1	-	TGCGCCAGCAGCCAAGAACCCCTAGCGGGGCGCACAGATACGCAGTATTTT	CASSQEPLAGRTDTQYF
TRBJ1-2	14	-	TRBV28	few	TGTGCCAGCAGTTTATCTCAGGTCACGGGGGGCTACACCTTC	CASSLSQVTGGYTF
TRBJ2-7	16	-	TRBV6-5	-	TGTGCCAGCAGTTACTTTGCGGGGACGAGCTCCTACGAGCAGTACTTC	CASSYFAGTSSYEQYF
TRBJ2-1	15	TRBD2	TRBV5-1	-	TGCGCCAGCAGCCCGACTAGCGGGAGTACGAATGAGCAGTTCTTC	CASSPTSGSTNEQFF
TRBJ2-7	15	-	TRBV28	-	TGTGCCAGCAGTTTAAGTCAGGGAATAACCTACGAGCAGTACTTC	CASSLSQGITYEQYF
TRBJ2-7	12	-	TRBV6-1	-	TGTGCCAGCAGGGAGCTTACTACCGAGCAGTACTTC	CASRELTTEQYF
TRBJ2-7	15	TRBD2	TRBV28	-	TGTGCCAGCAGACTTAGCGGGAAAGACTCCTACGAGCAGTACTTC	CASRLSGKDSYEQYF
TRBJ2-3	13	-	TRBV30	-	TGTGCCTGGGGTATAGCGGCCACAGATACGCAGTATTTT	CAWGIAATDTQYF
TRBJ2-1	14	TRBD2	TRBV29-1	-	TGCAGCGTTGAGGGCGGGAGGGCCTACAATGAGCAGTTCTTC	CSVEGGRAYNEQFF
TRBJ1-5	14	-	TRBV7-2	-	TGTGCCAGCAGCTTAGGGTCAGGGAACCAGCCCCAGCATTTT	CASSLGSGNQPQHF
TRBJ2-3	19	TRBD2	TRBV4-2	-	TGTGCCAGCAGCCAAGGGGTAGCGAGCGGGAAAGTTTTTACAGATACGCAGTATTTT	CASSQGVASGKVFTDTQYF
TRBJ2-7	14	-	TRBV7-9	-	TGTGCCAGCAGCCCAAGAGGGATCACCTACGAGCAGTACTTC	CASSPRGITYEQYF
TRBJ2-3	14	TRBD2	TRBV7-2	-	TGTGCCAGCAGCCCAAGCGGGAGATTAGATACGCAGTATTTT	CASSPSGRLDTQYF
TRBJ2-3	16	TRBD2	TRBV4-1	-	TGCGCCAGCAGCCAGTACCTAGCGGGAGGAAGGGTTACGCAGTATTTT	CASSQYLAGGRVTQYF
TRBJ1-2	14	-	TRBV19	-	TGTGCCACACGTAAGGCGGAGGGCAACTATGGCTACACCTTC	CATRKAEGNYGYTF
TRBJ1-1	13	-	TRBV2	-	TGTGCCAGCAGTGTCCTCTCGAACACTGAAGCTTTCTTT	CASSVLSNTEAFF
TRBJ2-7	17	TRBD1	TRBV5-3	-	TGTGCCAGAAGCGCGGGCACAGACAGGGACATCTCCTACGAGCAGTACTTC	CARSAGTDRDISYEQYF
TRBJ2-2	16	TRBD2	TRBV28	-	TGTGCCAGCATTCCTAGCGGATGGGCGAACACCGGGGAGCTGTTTTTT	CASIPSGWANTGELFF
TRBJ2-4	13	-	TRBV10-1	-	TGCGCCAGCAGTGAGTCTGGTGGGGCCATTCAGTACTTC	CASSESGGAIQYF
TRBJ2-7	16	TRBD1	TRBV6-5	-	TGTGCCAGCAGTTACGCCGGGACAGGGGTCCCCCACGAGCAGTACTTC	CASSYAGTGVPHEQYF
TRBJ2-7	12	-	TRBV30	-	TGTGCCTGGAATGTGGGGGGCTACGAGCAGTACTTC	CAWNVGGYEQYF
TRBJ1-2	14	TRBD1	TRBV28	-	TGTGCCAGCAGCCCGGACAGGTTTTTTAGTGGCTACACCTTC	CASSPDRFFSGYTF
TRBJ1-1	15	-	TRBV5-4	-	TGTGCCAGCAGCCAACCAGGGCTTTTGAACACTGAAGCTTTCTTT	CASSQPGLLNTEAFF
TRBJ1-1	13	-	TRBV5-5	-	TGTGCCAGCAGCTTTGATATGAACACTGAAGCTTTCTTT	CASSFDMNTEAFF
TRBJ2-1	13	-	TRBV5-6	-	TGTGCCAGCAGCTTCCCAGGCTCAAATGAGCAGTTCTTC	CASSFPGSNEQFF
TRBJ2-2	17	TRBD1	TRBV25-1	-	TGTGCCAGCAGTGACATACCGGGACAGAGGGGTTCCGGGGAGCTGTTTTTT	CASSDIPGQRGSGELFF
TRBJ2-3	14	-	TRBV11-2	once	TGTGCCAGCAGCTTAGTTAGTTTGACAGATACGCAGTATTTT	CASSLVSLTDTQYF
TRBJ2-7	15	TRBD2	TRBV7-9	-	TGTGCCAGCGGGGGGTCCCGGGAGGACCCCTACGAGCAGTACTTC	CASGGSREDPYEQYF
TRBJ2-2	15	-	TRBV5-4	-	TGTGCCAGCAGCGAGGGGACCCGGCACACCGGGGAGCTGTTTTTT	CASSEGTRHTGELFF
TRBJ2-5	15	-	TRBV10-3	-	TGTGCCATCAGTGACGCGGCTAGCGATCAAGAGACCCAGTACTTC	CAISDAASDQETQYF
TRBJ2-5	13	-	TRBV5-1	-	TGCGCCAGCAGCTTGGGAGGGCCGGAGACCCAGTACTTC	CASSLGGPETQYF
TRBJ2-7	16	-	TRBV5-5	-	TGTGCCAGCAGCTTCTCCCCCAGGGCCACCACCTACGAGCAGTACTTC	CASSFSPRATTYEQYF
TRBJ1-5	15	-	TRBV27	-	TGTGCCAGCAGTCCTTCGACATCCAGCAATCAGCCCCAGCATTTT	CASSPSTSSNQPQHF
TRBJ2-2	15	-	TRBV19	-	TGTGCCAGTAGTTTCGAGAGGGTCGGAACCGGGGAGCTGTTTTTT	CASSFERVGTGELFF
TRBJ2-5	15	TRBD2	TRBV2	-	TGTGCCAGCAGTGAAGCTCGAACAGCCGGGGGGGAGCAGTACTTC	CASSEARTAGGEQYF
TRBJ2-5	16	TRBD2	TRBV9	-	TGTGCCAGCAGCGTAGGGGGTAGCGGGAGTGGCGAGACCCAGTACTTC	CASSVGGSGSGETQYF
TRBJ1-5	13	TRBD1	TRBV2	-	TGTGCCAGCGGTATAAGGGGGCATCAGCCCCAGCATTTT	CASGIRGHQPQHF